This T cell receptor beta chain originates from a study of Tregs in tolerant kidney transplant recipients. Overall study findings and caveats: Nucleotide sequences could not be compared across some patients' samples due to primer changes.

The CDR3 loop spans 14 amino acids. V was clipped by 1 base and J by 6 bases, with 9 bases between them. Germline-derived CDR1 and CDR2 are SEHNR and FQNEAQ (reference sequence). Mixed chimerism was transient after nonmyeloablative marrow transplants from related graft donors. As for this clone: Its antigen is as yet unknown. The read finishes 3 residues shy of the CDR3 end, and the germline J gene is used to complete it.

Data came from immunoSEQ multiplex PCR; TCRdb stores just in-frame clones and leaves some out. This specimen shows some 11,000 clones; the ten leading clones hold roughly a quarter. The sample was CD8+ T cells from blood (PBMCs), taken 24 months after the transplant. This receptor was obtained from a human patient who received a combined kidney and bone marrow transplant. Some T cells may originate from the graft donor. The chain employs TRBV7-9 and TRBJ2-2, with D possibly matching TRBD2 (5 bases). The CDR3 bases that were read are TGTGCCAGCAGCTTAGTTCTAGCACCCGGGGAG. This gives the protein CASSLVLAPGE. The CDR3 in its entirety is CASSLVLAPGELFF.